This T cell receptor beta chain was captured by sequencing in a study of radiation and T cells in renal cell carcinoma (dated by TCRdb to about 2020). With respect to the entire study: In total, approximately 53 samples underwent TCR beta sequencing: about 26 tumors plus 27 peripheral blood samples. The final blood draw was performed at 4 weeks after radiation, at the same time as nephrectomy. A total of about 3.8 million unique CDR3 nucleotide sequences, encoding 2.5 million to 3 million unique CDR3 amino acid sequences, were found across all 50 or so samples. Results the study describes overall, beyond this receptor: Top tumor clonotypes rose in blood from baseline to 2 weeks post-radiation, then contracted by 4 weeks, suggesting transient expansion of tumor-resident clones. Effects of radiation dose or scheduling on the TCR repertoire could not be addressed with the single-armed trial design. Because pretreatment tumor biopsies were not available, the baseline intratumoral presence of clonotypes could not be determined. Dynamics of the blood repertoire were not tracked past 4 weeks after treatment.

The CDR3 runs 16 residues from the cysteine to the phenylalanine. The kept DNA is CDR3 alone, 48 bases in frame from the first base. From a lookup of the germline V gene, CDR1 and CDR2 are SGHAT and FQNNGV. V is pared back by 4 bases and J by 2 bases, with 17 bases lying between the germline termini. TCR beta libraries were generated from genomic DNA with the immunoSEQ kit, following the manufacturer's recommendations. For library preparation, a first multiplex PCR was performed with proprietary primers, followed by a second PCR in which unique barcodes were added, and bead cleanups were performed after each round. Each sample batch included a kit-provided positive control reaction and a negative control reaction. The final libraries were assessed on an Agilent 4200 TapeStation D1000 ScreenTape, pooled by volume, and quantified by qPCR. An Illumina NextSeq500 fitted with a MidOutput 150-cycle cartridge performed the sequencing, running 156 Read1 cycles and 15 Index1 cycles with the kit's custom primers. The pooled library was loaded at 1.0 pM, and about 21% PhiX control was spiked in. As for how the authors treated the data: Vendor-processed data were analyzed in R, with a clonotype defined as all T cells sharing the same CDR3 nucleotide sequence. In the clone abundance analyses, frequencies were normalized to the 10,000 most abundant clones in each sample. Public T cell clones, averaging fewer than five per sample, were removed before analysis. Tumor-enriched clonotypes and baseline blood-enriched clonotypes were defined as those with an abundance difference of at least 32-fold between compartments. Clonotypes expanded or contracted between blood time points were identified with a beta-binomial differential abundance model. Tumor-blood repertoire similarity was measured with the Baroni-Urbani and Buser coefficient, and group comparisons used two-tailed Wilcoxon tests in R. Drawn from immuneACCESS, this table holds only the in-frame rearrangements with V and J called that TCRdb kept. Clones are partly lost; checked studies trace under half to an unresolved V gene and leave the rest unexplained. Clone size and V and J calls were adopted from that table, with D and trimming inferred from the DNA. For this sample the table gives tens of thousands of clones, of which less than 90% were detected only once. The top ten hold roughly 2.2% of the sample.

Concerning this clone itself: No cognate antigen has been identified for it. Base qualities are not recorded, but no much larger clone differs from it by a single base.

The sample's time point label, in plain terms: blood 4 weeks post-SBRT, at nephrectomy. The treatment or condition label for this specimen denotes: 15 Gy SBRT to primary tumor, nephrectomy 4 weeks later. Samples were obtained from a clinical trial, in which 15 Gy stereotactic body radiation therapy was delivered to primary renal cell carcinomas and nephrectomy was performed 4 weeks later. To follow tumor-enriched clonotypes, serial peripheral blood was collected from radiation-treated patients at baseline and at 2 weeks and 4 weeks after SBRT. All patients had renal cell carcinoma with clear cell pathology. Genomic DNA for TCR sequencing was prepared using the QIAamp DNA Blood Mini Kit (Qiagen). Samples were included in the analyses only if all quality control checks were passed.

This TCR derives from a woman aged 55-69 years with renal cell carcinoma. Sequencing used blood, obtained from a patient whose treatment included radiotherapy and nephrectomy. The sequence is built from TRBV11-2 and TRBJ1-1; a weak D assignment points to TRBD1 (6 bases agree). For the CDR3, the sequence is CASSSKTRTANTEAFF. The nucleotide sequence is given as TGTGCCAGCAGCTCCAAGACCCGGACAGCTAACACTGAAGCTTTCTTT.